Below, 26 T cell receptor beta chains from the same sample are listed, as sequenced in a study of molecular identifiers for immune sequencing clone quantification. Using its own MiXCR run on the PCR reads, TCRdb lists one record per CDR3 protein. Among approximately 93,000 distinct CDR3 sequences listed, 20% to 30% were seen once. The sequenced sample consisted of naive CD8+ T cells from blood, with Jurkat cell RNA spiked in. Documented subset: FACS-sorted CD8+CD4-CCR7+CD45RA+ naive T cells. The receptors originated from a human donor in good health. Some libraries in this study had Jurkat cell RNA spiked in.

The chain employs TRBV12-3 or TRBV12-4 and TRBJ2-3, with 9 bases fitting TRBD1. After removal of 4 bases from V and 4 bases from J, the junction contained 9 bases not matched to a gene. This CDR3 region has 16 residues. CDR3 amino acids: CASSSEGTGSADTQYF. CDR3 coding DNA: TGTGCCAGCAGTTCAGAGGGGACAGGGAGTGCAGATACGCAGTATTTT.

V is TRBV27 and J is TRBJ2-7; 10 bases map to TRBD1. Germline lookup yields CDR1 MNHEY and CDR2 SMNVEV (reference sequence). The CDR3 extends over 14 amino acids. The V segment lost 4 bases and the J segment 6 bases; nucleotides outside the gene matches: 6. CDR3 coding DNA: TGTGCCAGCAGTTGGACAGGGGGTAATTGCGAGCAGTACTTC. The encoded protein is CASSWTGGNCEQYF.

Remarks on this clonotype: A single base separates this from a much larger clone, so it may be a read error. Given the absence of the conserved phenylalanine or tryptophan at the CDR3 end, a read error is likely. The chain is built from TRBV25-1 and TRBJ2-3; a weak D match, TRBD1 (5 bases). The CDR3 is made up of 13 amino acids. Trimming took 10 bases from V and 1 from J, leaving 12 bases between them. From germline, CDR1 is MGHDK and CDR2 SYGVNS. Written as DNA, the CDR3 is TGTGCCATTCAGGGAAGCCGCACAGATACGCAGTATTCT. It yields the protein CAIQGSRTDTQYS.

The sample holds a few counts of this clonotype. Because the CDR3 is missing its conserved closing phenylalanine or tryptophan, this is likely a read error. The chain recombines TRBV19 with TRBJ2-7, with TRBD2 identical over 8 bases. Germline V lookup: CDR1 LNHDA, CDR2 SQIVND (reference sequence). The CDR3 is 14 residues long. V lost 1 base and J lost 1; bases outside the gene matches: 0. CDR3 protein: CASSIGLASYEQYL. DNA for the CDR3: TGTGCCAGTAGTATAGGACTAGCGTCCTACGAGCAGTACCTC.

This clonotype was counted only a few times. It may be a read error: a sequence one base away is much more abundant. This CDR3 fails to terminate in the conserved phenylalanine or tryptophan, so it likely reflects a read error. The J gene is TRBJ2-7, the V gene TRBV5-1; the D gene is possibly TRBD1 (5 bases). V was cut by 5 bases and J by 7 bases, with 10 bases left in between. From germline, CDR1 is SGHRS and CDR2 YFSETQ. The CDR3 is 11 amino acids. The CDR3 is CASSLGQEQYS. The CDR3 DNA reads as TGCGCCAGCAGTCTGGGGCAGGAGCAGTACTCC.

In DNA, the CDR3 is TGTGCCAGCAGCGGAGGGGGTGTGGAGGCGCCAGATACGCAGTATTTT. Amino acids: CASSGGGVEAPDTQYF. The chain couples TRBV9 to TRBJ2-3; D possibly corresponds to TRBD1 (6 bases). Trimming stripped 3 bases from V and 4 bases from J, with 18 bases between. The CDR3 has 16 amino acids. Germline V gene sequence: CDR1 SGDLS, CDR2 YYNGEE.

Of note for this clonotype: A much larger clone differs from this one at a single base, so this may be a read error. The chain joins TRBV13 to TRBJ2-5; possible D gene TRBD2, 5 bases. V lost 8 bases and J 12 bases, leaving 22 bases between the germline ends. Germline V gene data show CDR1 as PRHDT and CDR2 as FYEKMQ (reference sequence). This CDR3 region has 13 residues. DNA of the CDR3: TGTGCCAGCGGCCCCGGAGACACGGGATCAAAGTACTTC. This translates into CASGPGDTGSKYF.

In the case of this clonotype: One end of the junction is discordant with germline, which a read error may explain. This chain uses TRBV20-1 with TRBJ2-7; D not certain. The CDR3 totals 11 residues. Germline loops: CDR1 DFQATT, CDR2 SNEGSKA (reference sequence). The CDR3 spells CSAKKPAEQSF. The CDR3 DNA sequence: TGCAGTGCTAAGAAGCCAGCCGAGCAGTCCTTC.

The chain is built from TRBV19 and TRBJ1-5, with D tentatively TRBD1 (6 bases). This CDR3 has 15 amino acids. V gave up 2 bases and J gave up 11 bases, with 19 bases separating them. Germline loops: CDR1 LNHDA, CDR2 SQIVND (reference sequence). CDR3 sequence: CASSIYGRSSGAQHF. The CDR3 DNA reads TGTGCCAGTAGTATATATGGCAGGTCTTCAGGGGCCCAGCATTTT.

In its sample, this clonotype was seen a few times. The chain is built from TRBV28 and TRBJ2-1; TRBD2 matches at 11 bases. Losses at the gene ends were 5 bases for V and 7 bases for J; bases not matched to a gene: 10. The CDR3 runs to 16 residues. The germline CDR1 and CDR2 sequences are MDHEN and SYDVKM. CDR3 nucleotide sequence: TGTGCCAGCAGTAGATTTTCCGGGACTAGCGGTAATGAGCAGTTCTTC. This translates into CASSRFSGTSGNEQFF.

Ten or more counts support this clonotype. The V and J genes are TRBV5-4 and TRBJ2-6; D could derive from TRBD1 or TRBD2 (5 bases each). The V end was cut by 4 bases, the J end by 4 bases, with 12 bases between. Germline CDR1 SGHNT, CDR2 YYREEE (reference sequence). The CDR3 runs 15 residues. The CDR3 nucleotides read TGTGCCAGCAGCCTCCTAGGGACCGGGGCCAACGTCCTGACTTTC. Translating gives CASSLLGTGANVLTF.

This clonotype was counted many times. The chain joins TRBV7-9 to TRBJ2-7; 10 bases match TRBD2. In germline, CDR1 is SEHNR, CDR2 FQNEAQ (reference sequence). The CDR3 is made up of 12 amino acids. The V segment lost 5 bases and the J segment 13 bases; nucleotides outside the gene matches: 8. CDR3 residues: CASSDGLAEPYF. CDR3 in DNA: TGTGCCAGCAGCGACGGACTAGCGGAACCCTACTTC.

This clonotype was detected a few times. The gene calls are TRBV12-3 or TRBV12-4 and TRBJ2-7, with TRBD1 matching over 8 bases. With V trimmed by 6 bases and J by 3 bases, 7 bases remained unmatched. The CDR3 runs to 14 residues. This chain's CDR3 is CASSPGQALYEQYF. The CDR3 region has the DNA TGTGCCAGCAGCCCGGGACAGGCTCTCTACGAGCAGTACTTC.

Turning to this clonotype: This may come from a read error, since a much larger clone is one base off. The CDR3 sequence: CDSSSALQETQYF. The CDR3 nucleotides read TGTGACAGCAGCTCAGCCCTCCAAGAGACCCAGTACTTC. The gene calls are TRBV7-9 and TRBJ2-5; no firm D call. CDR3 length equals 13 residues. Looked up from germline, CDR1 is SEHNR and CDR2 is FQNEAQ (reference sequence).

The chain carries TRBV7-9 and TRBJ2-5; perhaps TRBD2 as D (6 bases). The V gene lost 4 bases and the J gene lost 2 bases, with 26 bases spanning the gap. Germline CDR1 is SEHNR and CDR2 is FQNEAQ (reference sequence). This CDR3 spans 19 amino acids. In DNA form, the CDR3 reads TGTGCCAGCAGCTCCCCCCTAGAGGGTGCCCTCGGGGGACAAGAGACCCAGTACTTC. It encodes CASSSPLEGALGGQETQYF. The variable domain in full, completed from reference TRBV7-9 and TRBJ2-5, reads DTGVSQNPRHKITKRGQNVTFRCDPISEHNRLYWYRQTLGQGPEFLTYFQNEAQLEKSRLLSDRFSAERPKGSFSTLEIQRTEQGDSAMYLCASSSPLEGALGGQETQYFGPGTRLLVL.

The J gene is TRBJ2-3, the V gene TRBV19; 9 bases align to TRBD1. With V trimmed by 3 bases and J by 4 bases, 5 bases remained unmatched. This CDR3 is built from 15 residues. Germline-derived CDR1 and CDR2 are LNHDA and SQIVND (reference sequence). CDR3 amino acids: CASSMGQGSADTQYF. The CDR3 bases are TGTGCCAGTAGTATGGGACAGGGCAGCGCAGATACGCAGTATTTT.

This clonotype was picked up one time. This sequence may be a read error, since a much larger clone differs from it by one base. CDR3 sequence (DNA): TGCGCCAGCAGTGAAGCTAGAATTAGTGGTACGCCGTATTTT. Translation: CASSEARISGTPYF. This sequence joins TRBV10-2 and TRBJ2-3; D is uncertain. Germline V gene sequence: CDR1 WSHSY, CDR2 SAAADI. This CDR3 is built from 14 residues.

The rearrangement joins TRBV30 to TRBJ2-5, with TRBD2 as a possible D gene (6 bases). Trimming took off 6 bases at V and 5 bases at J, with 22 bases between the two ends. CDR1 and CDR2 (germline): GTSNPN, SVGIG (reference sequence). CDR3 length equals 15 residues. The CDR3 bases are TGTGCCTGCCACACTAGCCGGGGGAGGTGGGAGACCCAGTACTTC. It specifies CACHTSRGRWETQYF.

This clonotype was counted many times. The V gene is TRBV24-1, the J gene TRBJ2-5; 7 bases line up with TRBD2. CDR3 size: 13 residues. The germline CDR1 and CDR2 sequences are KGHDR and SFDVKD. Unmatched junction bases numbered 3, after V lost 5 bases and J lost 4 bases. The CDR3 nucleotides read TGTGCCACCAGTGGGGCTAGCGGAGAGACCCAGTACTTC. Translation gives CATSGASGETQYF.

The chain couples TRBV20-1 to TRBJ2-7; TRBD1 aligns across 8 bases. This CDR3 is 15 amino acids long. The junction had 8 bases not matched to a gene; V was cut back by 0 bases and J by 4 bases. Looked up from germline, CDR1 is DFQATT and CDR2 is SNEGSKA (reference sequence). The CDR3 reads CSARDRQGMLYEQYF. Here the CDR3 DNA reads TGCAGTGCTAGAGATCGACAGGGGATGTTGTACGAGCAGTACTTC.

This clonotype was detected a few times. The chain links TRBV28 to TRBJ2-7; 7 bases map to TRBD1. The CDR3 extends over 14 amino acids. Germline lookup yields CDR1 MDHEN and CDR2 SYDVKM. Losses at the gene ends were 6 bases for V and 2 bases for J; bases not matched to a gene: 7. The CDR3 sequence is CASRSTGTTYEQYF. DNA for the CDR3: TGTGCCAGCAGATCGACAGGGACAACCTACGAGCAGTACTTC.

This clonotype was counted many times. The chain carries TRBV12-3 or TRBV12-4 and TRBJ2-1; 10 nucleotides match TRBD2. The V and J ends lost 10 bases and 7 bases, in that order; junction bases with no gene match: 16. The CDR3 is made up of 16 amino acids. DNA of the CDR3: TGTGCCACGGGGGCTAGCGGGGGCCATTCCCCTAATGAGCAGTTCTTC. This gives the protein CATGASGGHSPNEQFF.

This chain uses TRBV11-2 with TRBJ1-1; 10 bases align to TRBD1. The germline V gene encodes CDR1 SGHAT and CDR2 FQNNGV. V was clipped by 4 bases and J by 2 bases; unmatched bases: 7. The CDR3 is 16 residues long. The chain's CDR3 is CASSSGTGAINTEAFF. The DNA of the CDR3 is TGTGCCAGCAGCTCTGGGACAGGGGCGATAAACACTGAAGCTTTCTTT.

J is TRBJ1-2 and V is TRBV6-5; 7 bases line up with TRBD1. J lost 6 bases, V lost 5 bases, and 6 bases had no gene match. Germline lookup yields CDR1 MNHEY and CDR2 SVGAGI. The CDR3 is 13 residues long. In nucleotides, the CDR3 is TGTGCCAGCAGTCGGACAGGCAGTCATGGCTACACCTTC. Its protein is CASSRTGSHGYTF.

This clonotype has ten or more counts. The chain recombines TRBV7-9 with TRBJ2-2; a possible D gene is TRBD2 (6 bases). CDR3 length: 16 residues. Germline CDR1 SEHNR, CDR2 FQNEAQ (reference sequence). Trimming cost V 2 bases and J 4 bases, with 14 bases left between them. CDR3 coding DNA: TGTGCCAGCAGCTTAACCTCGGGAGACCTCACCGGGGAGCTGTTTTTT. Protein: CASSLTSGDLTGELFF.

Details on this clonotype: The junction departs from germline at one end; a sequencing error may be responsible. J is TRBJ1-1 and V is TRBV27, with D possibly TRBD1 on 5 matching bases. Germline loops: CDR1 MNHEY, CDR2 SMNVEV (reference sequence). The CDR3 runs 14 residues. The CDR3 reads CASSLVGQNTEAVF. The CDR3 nucleotides are TGTGCCAGCAGTTTAGTGGGGCAGAACACTGAAGCTGTCTTT.